The source of this T cell receptor beta chain is a study of blood T cell repertoires in COVID-19. Study information: Sample material is recorded as cDNA or gDNA derived from T cells, B-cell-depleted T cells, or PBMCs.

As originally analysed: Reference gene primers were amplified, and this amplification served to estimate nucleated cell counts. TCRdb's copy holds only in-frame clones and misses some; the assay was immunoSEQ multiplex PCR. V and J calls plus clone size are reproduced from that table; the DNA served to infer D and trimming. The table includes 150,000 to 200,000 clones, around 82% detected once. This CDR3 has 13 residues. Germline V gene data show CDR1 as SQVTM and CDR2 as ANQGSEA. V was pared by 6 bases and J by 2 bases, with 4 bases of the junction left unmatched. In terms of age and location, participants ranged from roughly 18 to 89 years and lived in 24 US areas. Participants had their cohort set by participant-reported clinical history.

The clonotype comes from a woman in her fifties or sixties with acute COVID-19. The sequenced sample consisted of PBMCs or T cells enriched from blood (not recorded which). This chain connects TRBV29-1 to TRBJ1-5; 7 positions match TRBD1. The CDR3 nucleotides are TGCAGCGTGGAACAGGGGCGCAATCAGCCCCAGCATTTT. This translates into CSVEQGRNQPQHF.